This T cell receptor beta chain was documented in a study of cytomegalovirus exposure and HLA in healthy donors. Study-level results: Beyond CMV serostatus, there was no information to go on about immune exposure. In vitro assays verified that three CMV-associated chains recognized CMV antigens specifically. About 87% or about 30% of the time was how often most TCR beta V segments were productive, according to an earlier analysis.

Worth noting for this clone: As yet, its antigen is unknown.

The primer mix had 60 Vbeta and 13 Jbeta primers. Clones were read by immunoSEQ multiplex PCR, and TCRdb kept only the in-frame ones, dropping some. The sample records 99,000 or so clones, roughly 79% being singletons. This CDR3 has 16 residues. V lost 4 bases, J lost 4 bases, and 11 bases stayed unmatched. Germline-derived CDR1 and CDR2 are SGHRS and YFSETQ. The sequence was collected from a man in his fifties or sixties in good health and CMV-seropositive. The material sequenced was PBMCs. V is TRBV5-1 and J is TRBJ2-5, with 9 bases lining up with TRBD2. The CDR3 region is CASSREGTSRGETQYF. The CDR3 DNA reads as TGCGCCAGCAGCCGAGAAGGGACTAGCCGGGGAGAGACCCAGTACTTC.